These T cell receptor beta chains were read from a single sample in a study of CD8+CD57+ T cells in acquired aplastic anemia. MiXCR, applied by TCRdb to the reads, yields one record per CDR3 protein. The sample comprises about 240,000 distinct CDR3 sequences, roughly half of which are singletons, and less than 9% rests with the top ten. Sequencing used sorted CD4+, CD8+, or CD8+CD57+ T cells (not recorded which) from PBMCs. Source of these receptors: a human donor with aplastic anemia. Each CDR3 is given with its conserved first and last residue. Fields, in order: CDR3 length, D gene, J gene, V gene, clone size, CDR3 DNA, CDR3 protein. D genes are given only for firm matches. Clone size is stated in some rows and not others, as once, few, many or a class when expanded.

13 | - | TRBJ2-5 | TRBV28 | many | TGTGCCAGCAGGGAAACAGCACAAGAGACCCAGTACTTC | CASRETAQETQYF
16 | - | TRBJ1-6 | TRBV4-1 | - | TGCGCCAGCAGCCAACGAGACAGAGCCTATAATTCACCCCTCCACTTT | CASSQRDRAYNSPLHF
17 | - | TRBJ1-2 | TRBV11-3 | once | TGTGCCAGCAGAGTGGCTATATTCTTATGTGCTAACTATGGCTACACCTTC | CASRVAIFLCANYGYTF
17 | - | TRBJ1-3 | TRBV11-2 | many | TGTGCCAGCAGCTTAGTCCCAGCCACTAACTCTGGAAACACCATATATTTT | CASSLVPATNSGNTIYF
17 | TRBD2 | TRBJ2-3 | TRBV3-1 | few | TGTGCCAGCAGCCCCGGGACTAGCGGGAGAGGAACAGATACGCAGTATTTT | CASSPGTSGRGTDTQYF
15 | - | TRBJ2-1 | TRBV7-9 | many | TGTGCCAGCAGCTCCCCCATGTTGGGTAACAATGAGCAGTTCTTC | CASSSPMLGNNEQFF
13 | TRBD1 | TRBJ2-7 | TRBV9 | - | TGTGCCAGCAGCGTAGGGGGACAGGGCATCTCCACCTTC | CASSVGGQGISTF
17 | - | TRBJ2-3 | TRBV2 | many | TGTGCCAGCAGGTATTTCTGGGACCCTACTAGCACAGATACGCAGTATTTT | CASRYFWDPTSTDTQYF
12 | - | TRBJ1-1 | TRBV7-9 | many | TGTGCCAGCAGCCCGGTGGGGTTTGAAGCTTTCTTT | CASSPVGFEAFF
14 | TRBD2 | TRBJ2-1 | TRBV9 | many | TGTGCCAGCAGCGAAAGCGGGGGAGACAATGAGCAGTTCTTC | CASSESGGDNEQFF
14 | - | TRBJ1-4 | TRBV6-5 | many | TGTGCCCTCGATATTGGCGGTGCTAATGAAAAACTGTTTTTT | CALDIGGANEKLFF
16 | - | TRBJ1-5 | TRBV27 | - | TGTGCCAGCAGCTCACGAGCAAGGAGTAGCAATCAGCCCCAGCATTTT | CASSSRARSSNQPQHF
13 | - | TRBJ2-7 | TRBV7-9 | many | TGTGCCAGCAGCCCCCTTTCCCAGGGTGAGCAGTACTTC | CASSPLSQGEQYF
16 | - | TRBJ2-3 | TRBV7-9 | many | TGTGCCAGCAGCTTTTCCAGGGACCCTAGCACAGATACGCAGTATTTT | CASSFSRDPSTDTQYF
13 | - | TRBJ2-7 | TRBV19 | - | TGTGCCAGTAGTATAGCGGCTACCTACGAGCAGTACTTC | CASSIAATYEQYF
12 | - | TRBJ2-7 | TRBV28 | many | TGTGCCAGCAGTTTAGAGAACTACGAGCAGTACTTC | CASSLENYEQYF
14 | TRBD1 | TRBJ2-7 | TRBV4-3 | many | TGCGCCAGCAGCCAAGTAGGGACAGTTTACGAGCAGTACTTC | CASSQVGTVYEQYF
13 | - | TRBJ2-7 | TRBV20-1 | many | TGCAGTGCTAGAGATTTGGGGGAGAACGAGCAGTACTTC | CSARDLGENEQYF